These 32 T cell receptor beta chains originate from one sample sequenced in a study of Graves' ophthalmopathy and Graves' hyperthyroidism. Beta-chain TCR CDR3 regions were amplified from RNA transcripts. Second-round multiplex PCR came after first-round RT-PCR with HTBI primers. MiXCR was run by TCRdb on the multiplex PCR reads, yielding one entry per CDR3 protein. This sample yields 660,000 or so distinct CDR3 sequences, of which about two fifths are seen a single time; over 2.5% belongs to the top ten. The material sequenced was peripheral blood. Receptors originate from an adult man with Graves' ophthalmopathy.

On this clonotype: It may be a read error: a sequence one base away is much more abundant. The chain joins TRBV12-3 or TRBV12-4 to TRBJ1-1; the D gene is possibly TRBD1 (5 bases). The V end was cut by 7 bases, the J end by 1 base, with 13 bases between. This CDR3 contains 14 residues. CDR3 DNA sequence: TGTGCCAGCACCCAAGGGGAATCGAACACTGAAGCTTTCTTT. It is translated as CASTQGESNTEAFF.

In this sample, this clonotype turned up many times. CDR3 loop: CSARSQGYGTEAFF. CDR3 DNA sequence: TGCAGCGCGAGATCCCAGGGTTACGGCACTGAAGCTTTCTTT. The V call is TRBV29-1, the J call TRBJ1-1, with D perhaps matching TRBD1 (5 bases). The germline CDR1 and CDR2 sequences are SQVTM and ANQGSEA. Trimming cost V 7 bases and J 4 bases, with 19 bases left between them. CDR3 length equals 14 residues.

V and J are TRBV7-2 and TRBJ1-4, with 9 bases lining up with TRBD1. V lost 0 bases, J lost 6 bases, and 11 bases stayed unmatched. The CDR3 is 18 residues long. CDR1 is SGHTA, CDR2 FQGNSA, per germline. The CDR3 loop is CASSLAEREQGAHEKLFF. As DNA, the CDR3 is TGTGCCAGCAGCTTAGCAGAGCGGGAACAGGGGGCCCATGAAAAACTGTTTTTT.

Notes on this clonotype: A read error is likely, as this CDR3 ends without the conserved phenylalanine or tryptophan. The limits of the CDR3 on the DNA are not certain, so only TCRdb's listed CDR3 is given. This chain joins TRBV2 and TRBJ2-7; no DNA check was done on the table's D call, TRBD2. 9 amino acids form the CDR3, both terminal residues included. CDR1 is SNHLY, CDR2 FYNNEI, per germline. CDR3 in amino acids: CASSELWTS.

The chain carries TRBV5-5 and TRBJ2-3; D unresolved. Germline V gene lookup returns CDR1 SGHKS and CDR2 YYEKEE (reference sequence). Trimming removed 0 bases from V and 2 bases from J, with 7 bases in between. CDR3 length equals 14 residues. The CDR3 protein is CASSLVPVTDTQYF. The CDR3 coding sequence is TGTGCCAGCAGCTTGGTGCCAGTCACAGATACGCAGTATTTT.

The chain is built from TRBV19 and TRBJ2-1; D remains ambiguous. CDR3 length equals 11 residues. V was pared by 8 bases and J by 15 bases, with 17 bases between. CDR1 LNHDA and CDR2 SQIVND come from the germline V gene (reference sequence). The CDR3 DNA reads as TGTGCCAGTGGTCAAGGAGACCGGATGTTCTTC. Translating gives CASGQGDRMFF.

This clonotype has ten or more counts. The rearrangement uses TRBV20-1 and TRBJ1-4; no clear D. Looked up from germline, CDR1 is DFQATT and CDR2 is SNEGSKA (reference sequence). Trimming took 3 bases from V and 3 from J, leaving 11 bases between them. This CDR3 contains 14 residues. CDR3 residues: CSASLRESNEKLFF. Written as DNA, the CDR3 is TGCAGTGCTAGCCTCCGGGAATCTAATGAAAAACTGTTTTTT.

The chain recombines TRBV6-6 with TRBJ1-5; TRBD1 aligns across 8 bases. V lost 4 bases, J lost 5 bases, and 7 bases stayed unmatched. This CDR3 contains 15 residues. Germline lookup yields CDR1 MNHNY and CDR2 SVGAGI (reference sequence). CDR3: CASSWGQVIDQPQHF. The CDR3 DNA reads as TGTGCCAGCAGTTGGGGACAGGTAATTGATCAGCCCCAGCATTTT.

This clonotype was counted at least ten times. The chain is built from TRBV24-1 and TRBJ2-2; the D call may be TRBD1 or TRBD2 (5 bases each). Trimming took 3 bases from V and 2 from J, leaving 12 bases between them. CDR3 length: 16 residues. Germline CDR1 reads KGHDR; CDR2 reads SFDVKD. In nucleotides, the CDR3 is TGTGCCACCAGTGATCCCGGGACGGGAAACACCGGGGAGCTGTTTTTT. Protein: CATSDPGTGNTGELFF.

The rearrangement joins TRBV9 to TRBJ2-7; 10 bases fit TRBD2. The CDR3 consists of 17 residues. J lost 5 bases, V lost 4 bases, and 15 bases had no gene match. CDR1 SGDLS and CDR2 YYNGEE come from the germline V gene. The CDR3 DNA reads TGTGCCAGCAGCCAAGACTCGCTAGCGGGAGCGGCCAACGAGCAGTACTTC. Encoded protein: CASSQDSLAGAANEQYF.

This clonotype was picked up many times. V gene TRBV20-1 combines with J gene TRBJ2-7; unclear D gene. Germline values: CDR1 DFQATT, CDR2 SNEGSKA (reference sequence). Trimming took off 1 base at V and 6 bases at J, with 7 bases between the two ends. The CDR3 is made up of 11 amino acids. CDR3 loop: CSARGITEQYF. As DNA, the CDR3 is TGCAGTGCTAGAGGGATTACCGAGCAGTACTTC.

This clonotype was picked up many times. At one of its ends the junction is not consistent with the germline gene, which may arise from a read error. CDR3 loop: CASSSPVSGANVLTF. Written as DNA, the CDR3 is TGTGCCAGCAGTTCCCCGGTCTCTGGGGCCAACGTCCTGACTTTC. J is TRBJ2-6 and V is TRBV10-3; no clear D. Per the germline V gene, CDR1 is ENHRY and CDR2 is SYGVKD. This CDR3 region has 15 residues.

The V gene is TRBV7-2, the J gene TRBJ1-1, with D possibly TRBD1 on 5 matching bases. There are 14 residues in the CDR3. CDR1 SGHTA and CDR2 FQGNSA come from the germline V gene. V shed 5 bases and J shed 8 bases, with 18 bases lying between them. CDR3 sequence (DNA): TGTGCCAGCAGCCCTCCTCAGGGAATAAGCGAAGCTTTCTTT. Amino acid sequence: CASSPPQGISEAFF.

The chain combines TRBV24-1 with TRBJ2-3; possibly TRBD2 for D (6 bases). Per the germline V gene, CDR1 is KGHDR and CDR2 is SFDVKD. The ends were cut back, 2 bases at V and 7 bases at J, with 12 bases in the middle. CDR3 length equals 14 residues. The CDR3 sequence: CATSDSGLTNTQYF. In DNA, the CDR3 is TGTGCCACCAGTGATTCGGGACTGACGAATACGCAGTATTTT.

The chain recombines TRBV5-6 with TRBJ1-2; tentatively, D is TRBD1 (5 bases). The CDR3 runs to 13 residues. Trimming shortened V by 4 bases and J by 4 bases, and 11 bases separated the two germline ends. Germline V gives CDR1 SGHDT, CDR2 YYEEEE. Written as DNA, the CDR3 is TGTGCCAGCAGCGGCGGGGCCCCCTATGGCTACACCTTC. This codes for CASSGGAPYGYTF.

The chain joins TRBV20-1 to TRBJ1-5; 8 positions agree with TRBD1. This CDR3 comprises 14 residues. The germline CDR1 and CDR2 sequences are DFQATT and SNEGSKA (reference sequence). V dropped 3 bases and J dropped 3; count of bases not matched to a gene: 4. Here the CDR3 DNA reads TGCAGTGCTAGGACAGGGGCCCACAATCAGCCCCAGCATTTT. Its translation: CSARTGAHNQPQHF.

Regarding this clonotype: A much more abundant neighbour one base away suggests this may be a read error. The genes are TRBV2 and TRBJ1-2; 12 nucleotides line up with TRBD1. Germline V gives CDR1 SNHLY, CDR2 FYNNEI. The CDR3 is 14 amino acids. Trimming removed 6 bases from V and 12 bases from J; junction bases left unmatched: 11. The CDR3 sequence is CASSSPGQGAGHTF. CDR3 bases: TGTGCCAGCAGCTCCCCGGGACAGGGGGCAGGCCACACCTTC.

This clonotype has ten or more counts. The chain combines TRBV20-1 with TRBJ2-5; no clear D gene. With 1 base removed from V and 6 bases from J, the gap between germline ends came to 6 bases. This CDR3 comprises 11 residues. Per germline, CDR1 DFQATT and CDR2 SNEGSKA (reference sequence). The CDR3 loop is CSARVVKTQYF. CDR3 in DNA: TGCAGTGCTAGAGTTGTGAAGACCCAGTACTTC.

This clonotype was picked up many times. The chain links TRBV19 to TRBJ1-2; D gene ambiguous. Trimming shortened V by 6 bases and J by 0 bases, and 11 bases separated the two germline ends. The CDR3 spans 14 residues. Germline CDR1 LNHDA, CDR2 SQIVND (reference sequence). CDR3 sequence (DNA): TGTGCCAGTAGACCGGTAAAAACTAACTATGGCTACACCTTC. It yields the protein CASRPVKTNYGYTF.

The chain couples TRBV2 to TRBJ1-6; D ambiguous. The V and J ends lost 4 bases and 11 bases respectively, with 3 bases between them. Germline V gives CDR1 SNHLY, CDR2 FYNNEI. There are 10 residues in the CDR3. CDR3 loop: CASSGTPLHF. For the CDR3, the DNA is TGTGCCAGCAGTGGGACACCCCTCCACTTT.

This clonotype was seen many times. The V and J genes are TRBV2 and TRBJ1-2; weak D call: TRBD1 (5 bases). The CDR3 totals 15 residues. Germline V CDR1 and CDR2: SNHLY, FYNNEI. Trimming left V 8 bases short and J 2 bases short, with 18 bases between. CDR3 in amino acids: CASHGAAMGNYGYTF. Written as DNA, the CDR3 is TGTGCCAGCCACGGGGCGGCAATGGGGAACTATGGCTACACCTTC.

This clonotype was detected ten times or more. V and J are TRBV20-1 and TRBJ2-7; TRBD2 agrees at 8 bases. CDR1 and CDR2 from the germline V gene are DFQATT and SNEGSKA (reference sequence). The CDR3 is made up of 13 amino acids. With V trimmed by 2 bases and J by 3 bases, 3 bases remained unmatched. CDR3 bases: TGCAGTGCTAGACTAGCGGGTATCTACGAGCAGTACTTC. Protein sequence: CSARLAGIYEQYF.

This clonotype has ten or more counts. The rearrangement joins TRBV25-1 to TRBJ1-1, with D unresolved. CDR3 size: 13 residues. V lost 3 bases, J lost 7 bases, and 12 bases lay in between. CDR1 is MGHDK, CDR2 SYGVNS, per germline. The CDR3 bases are TGTGCCAGCAGTGAGGGTAGGAAAGTTGAAGCTTTCTTT. This encodes CASSEGRKVEAFF.

This sequence joins TRBV5-4 and TRBJ1-2; the match to TRBD1 covers 7 bases. Per germline, CDR1 SGHNT and CDR2 YYREEE (reference sequence). V gave up 5 bases and J gave up 4 bases; unmatched junction bases: 8. The CDR3 consists of 14 residues. CDR3 protein: CASREGGPSYGYTF. DNA of the CDR3: TGTGCCAGCAGGGAAGGGGGCCCATCCTATGGCTACACCTTC.

This clonotype was seen a few times. One base away lies a much larger clone, so this may be a sequencing read error. The rearrangement uses TRBV2 and TRBJ1-4; D perhaps matches TRBD1 (6 bases). The CDR3 totals 15 residues. Germline CDR1 reads SNHLY; CDR2 reads FYNNEI. The CDR3 nucleotides are TGTGCCAGCAGTGAACAAACAGGGCCTAATGAAGAACTGTTTTTT. Amino acids: CASSEQTGPNEELFF.

This clonotype has a count of ten or more. The chain recombines TRBV7-8 with TRBJ2-5; no reliable D call. Trimming cost V 1 base and J 7 bases, with 10 bases left between them. The CDR3 totals 13 residues. Per germline, CDR1 SGHVS and CDR2 FQNEAQ. The CDR3 sequence: CASSLGGWVTQYF. The CDR3 DNA sequence: TGTGCCAGCAGCTTAGGCGGCTGGGTGACCCAGTACTTC. The full variable domain, with the rest looked up from reference TRBV7-8 and TRBJ2-5, is GAGVSQSPRYKVAKRGQDVALRCDPISGHVSLFWYQQALGQGPEFLTYFQNEAQLDKSGLPSDRFFAERPEGSVSTLKIQRTQQEDSAVYLCASSLGGWVTQYFGPGTRLLVL.

This clonotype was recorded at least ten times. The V call is TRBV5-8, the J call TRBJ2-7; 9 bases are shared with TRBD1. The CDR3 consists of 14 residues. Germline loops: CDR1 SGHTS, CDR2 YDEGEE. The J segment lost 2 bases and the V segment lost 4 bases, leaving 4 bases of the junction unmatched. In nucleotides, the CDR3 is TGTGCCAGCAGCAAGGGACAGGGTGCCTACGAGCAGTACTTC. This translates into CASSKGQGAYEQYF.

This clonotype came up many times. This chain uses TRBV7-8 with TRBJ1-2, with 9 nucleotides matching TRBD1. Germline V gives CDR1 SGHVS, CDR2 FQNEAQ. CDR3 size: 16 residues. V lost 4 bases to trimming and J lost 4 bases; unmatched junction nucleotides: 10. This CDR3 is CASSSRGQGKIYGYTF. The CDR3 bases are TGTGCCAGCAGCTCCCGTGGACAGGGGAAAATCTATGGCTACACCTTC.

This clonotype was detected many times. V gene TRBV19 combines with J gene TRBJ1-5; D unclear. The V end lost 5 bases, the J end lost 1 base, and 3 bases lay between the germline ends. Germline V lookup: CDR1 LNHDA, CDR2 SQIVND (reference sequence). This CDR3 contains 12 residues. CDR3 in amino acids: CASSGSNQPQHF. The CDR3 coding sequence is TGTGCCAGTAGTGGAAGCAATCAGCCCCAGCATTTT.

The chain joins TRBV20-1 to TRBJ2-2; possible D gene TRBD1, 6 bases. The CDR3 has 15 residues. The germline V and J ends were trimmed by 5 bases and 6 bases, with 19 bases remaining between them. CDR1 is DFQATT and CDR2 is SNEGSKA in the germline V gene (reference sequence). The CDR3 nucleotides are TGCAGTGCTGCCAGCAGAATACAGGGTTCCGGGGAGCTGTTTTTT. Protein sequence: CSAASRIQGSGELFF.

A single count supports this clonotype. The V call is TRBV12-3 or TRBV12-4, the J call TRBJ1-6; a weak D match, TRBD1 (6 bases). The V and J ends lost 6 bases and 8 bases respectively, with 8 bases between them. This CDR3 region has 12 residues. This CDR3 is CASRDSYSPLHF. CDR3 nucleotide sequence: TGTGCCAGCAGGGACAGCTATTCACCCCTCCACTTT.

The rearrangement uses TRBV12-3 or TRBV12-4 and TRBJ2-6; D not certain. This CDR3 comprises 13 residues. V lost 2 bases to trimming and J lost 4 bases, with 3 bases between them. The CDR3 reads CASSLKGANVLTF. CDR3 nucleotide sequence: TGTGCCAGCAGTTTAAAAGGGGCCAACGTCCTGACTTTC.